The entry below gives a single T cell receptor beta chain sequence along with its context. The data were taken from a study of Graves' ophthalmopathy and Graves' hyperthyroidism. CDR3 length: 17 residues. Germline assignment: CDR1 MDHEN and CDR2 SYDVKM. Trimming shortened V by 2 bases and J by 0 bases, and 14 bases separated the two germline ends. The authors amplified TCR beta CDR3 regions, and they did so from RNA transcripts for repertoire sequencing. The authors performed first-round RT-PCR with HTBI primers and then a second-round multiplex PCR. A single record per CDR3 protein comes from TCRdb applying MiXCR to the multiplex PCR reads. The repertoire holds about 58,000 distinct CDR3 sequences, with approximately 52% as singletons.

Input material: peripheral blood. The rearrangement uses TRBV28 and TRBJ2-4; a possible D gene is TRBD1 (6 bases). The clonotype was recovered from an adult woman with Graves' ophthalmopathy. The CDR3 DNA is TGTGCCAGCAGTTTAACAGGGTTGTTCCTAGCCAAAAACATTCAGTACTTC. Translated: CASSLTGLFLAKNIQYF.